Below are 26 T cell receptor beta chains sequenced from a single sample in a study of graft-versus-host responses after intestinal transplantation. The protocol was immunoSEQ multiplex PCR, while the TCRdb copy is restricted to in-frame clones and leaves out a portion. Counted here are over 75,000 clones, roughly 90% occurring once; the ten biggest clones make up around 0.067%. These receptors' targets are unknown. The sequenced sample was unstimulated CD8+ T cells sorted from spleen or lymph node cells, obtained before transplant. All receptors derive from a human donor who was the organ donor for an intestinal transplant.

CDR3 sequence (DNA): TGTGCCAGCAGCTTTAAAGGGCCAGGGGAGACCCAGTACTTC. Amino acid sequence: CASSFKGPGETQYF. The chain combines TRBV11-2 with TRBJ2-5; D might be TRBD1 (5 bases). V shed 3 bases and J shed 5 bases, with 13 bases lying between them. The length of the CDR3 is 14 residues. The V gene's germline CDR1 is SGHAT and CDR2 FQNNGV.

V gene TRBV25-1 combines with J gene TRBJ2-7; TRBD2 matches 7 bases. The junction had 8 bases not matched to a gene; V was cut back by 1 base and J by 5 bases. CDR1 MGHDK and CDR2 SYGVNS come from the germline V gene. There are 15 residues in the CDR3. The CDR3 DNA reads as TGTGCCAGCAGTGAATCGACGGGGGGACCGGACGAGCAGTACTTC. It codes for CASSESTGGPDEQYF.

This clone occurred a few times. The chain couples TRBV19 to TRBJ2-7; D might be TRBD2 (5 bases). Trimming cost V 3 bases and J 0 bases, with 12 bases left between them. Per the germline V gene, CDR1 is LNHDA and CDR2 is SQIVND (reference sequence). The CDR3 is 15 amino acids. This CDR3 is CASSISLGSSYEQYF. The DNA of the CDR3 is TGTGCCAGTAGTATTTCACTGGGGAGCTCCTACGAGCAGTACTTC. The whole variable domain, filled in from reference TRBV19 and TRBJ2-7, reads DGGITQSPKYLFRKEGQNVTLSCEQNLNHDAMYWYRQDPGQGLRLIYYSQIVNDFQKGDIAEGYSVSREKKESFPLTVTSAQKNPTAFYLCASSISLGSSYEQYFGPGTRLTVT.

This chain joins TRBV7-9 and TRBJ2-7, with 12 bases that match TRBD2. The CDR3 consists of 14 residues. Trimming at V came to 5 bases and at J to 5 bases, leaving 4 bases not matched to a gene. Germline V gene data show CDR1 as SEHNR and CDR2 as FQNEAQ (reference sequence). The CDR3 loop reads CASSPRLAGDEQYF. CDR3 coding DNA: TGTGCCAGCAGCCCAAGACTAGCGGGAGACGAGCAGTACTTC.

Written as DNA, the CDR3 is TGTGCCAGCAGGGTCTATGGGGGGTCCTCCCCAGATACGCAGTATTTT. This gives the protein CASRVYGGSSPDTQYF. The chain combines TRBV6-4 with TRBJ2-3, with a weak D call TRBD2 (6 bases). V lost 6 bases and J lost 4, with 20 bases in between. This CDR3 has 16 residues. CDR1 MRHNA and CDR2 SNTAGT come from the germline V gene.

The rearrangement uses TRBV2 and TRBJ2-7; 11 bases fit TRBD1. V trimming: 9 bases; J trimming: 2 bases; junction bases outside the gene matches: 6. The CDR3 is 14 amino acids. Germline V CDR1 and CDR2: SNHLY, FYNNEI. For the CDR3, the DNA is TGTGCCAGTTTCCCGGGACAGGGGGCCTACGAGCAGTACTTC. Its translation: CASFPGQGAYEQYF.

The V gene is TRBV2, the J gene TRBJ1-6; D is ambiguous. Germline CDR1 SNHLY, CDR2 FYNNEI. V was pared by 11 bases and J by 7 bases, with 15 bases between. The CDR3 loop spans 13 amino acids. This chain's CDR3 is CAGGRSENSPLHF. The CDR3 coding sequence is TGTGCCGGAGGGCGATCCGAGAATTCACCCCTCCACTTT.

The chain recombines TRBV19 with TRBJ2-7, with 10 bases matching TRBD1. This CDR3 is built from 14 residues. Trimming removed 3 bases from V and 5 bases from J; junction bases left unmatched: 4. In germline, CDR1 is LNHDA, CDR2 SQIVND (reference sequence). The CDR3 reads CASSMRTGGDEQYF. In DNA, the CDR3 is TGTGCCAGTAGTATGCGGACAGGGGGGGACGAGCAGTACTTC.

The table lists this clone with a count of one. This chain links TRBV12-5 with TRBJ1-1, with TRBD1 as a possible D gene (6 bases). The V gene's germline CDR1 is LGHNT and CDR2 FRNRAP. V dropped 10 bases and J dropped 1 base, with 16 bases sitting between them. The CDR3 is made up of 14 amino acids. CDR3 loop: CATIPRTENTEAFF. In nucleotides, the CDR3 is TGTGCTACGATACCCCGGACAGAGAACACTGAAGCTTTCTTT.

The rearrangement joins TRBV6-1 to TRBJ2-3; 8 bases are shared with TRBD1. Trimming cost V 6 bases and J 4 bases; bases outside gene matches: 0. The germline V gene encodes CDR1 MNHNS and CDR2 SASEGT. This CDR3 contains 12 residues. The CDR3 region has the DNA TGTGCCAGCAGACAGGGGGCAGATACGCAGTATTTT. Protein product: CASRQGADTQYF.

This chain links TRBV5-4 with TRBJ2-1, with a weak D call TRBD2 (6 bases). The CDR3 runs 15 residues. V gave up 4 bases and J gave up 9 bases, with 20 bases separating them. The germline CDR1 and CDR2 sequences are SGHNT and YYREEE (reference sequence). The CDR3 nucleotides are TGTGCCAGCAGCACCCGGGACTTTGACTCTGGTGAGCAGTTCTTC. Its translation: CASSTRDFDSGEQFF.

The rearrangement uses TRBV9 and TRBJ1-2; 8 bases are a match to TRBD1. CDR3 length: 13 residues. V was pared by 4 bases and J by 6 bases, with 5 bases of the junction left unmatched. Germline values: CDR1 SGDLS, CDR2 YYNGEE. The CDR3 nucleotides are TGTGCCAGCAGCTTGGGACAGGATAATGGCTACACCTTC. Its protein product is CASSLGQDNGYTF.

The CDR3 sequence: CASSAQGNSPLHF. CDR3 sequence (DNA): TGTGCCAGCAGTGCCCAGGGAAATTCACCCCTCCACTTT. The chain links TRBV6-5 to TRBJ1-6; weak D call: TRBD1 (5 bases). V shed 5 bases and J shed 7 bases, with 9 bases lying between them. The CDR3 is 13 residues long. Germline loops: CDR1 MNHEY, CDR2 SVGAGI.

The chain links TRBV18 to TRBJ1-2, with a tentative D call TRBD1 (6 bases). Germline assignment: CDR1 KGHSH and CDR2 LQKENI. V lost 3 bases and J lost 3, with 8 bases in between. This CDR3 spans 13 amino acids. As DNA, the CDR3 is TGTGCCAGCTCACCGGGGGCTTACTATGGCTACACCTTC. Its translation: CASSPGAYYGYTF.

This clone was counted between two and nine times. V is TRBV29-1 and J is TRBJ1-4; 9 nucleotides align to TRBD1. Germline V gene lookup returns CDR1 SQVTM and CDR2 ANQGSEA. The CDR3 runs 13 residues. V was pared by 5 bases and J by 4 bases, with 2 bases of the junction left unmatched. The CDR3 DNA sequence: TGCAGCGTTACGGACAGGGGTAATGAAAAACTGTTTTTT. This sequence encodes CSVTDRGNEKLFF.

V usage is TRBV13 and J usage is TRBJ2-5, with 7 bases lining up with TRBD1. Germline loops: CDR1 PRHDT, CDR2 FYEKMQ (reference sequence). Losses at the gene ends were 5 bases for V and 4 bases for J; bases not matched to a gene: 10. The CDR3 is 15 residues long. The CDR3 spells CASSALQGLRETQYF. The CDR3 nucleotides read TGTGCCAGCAGCGCCCTACAGGGGCTCCGAGAGACCCAGTACTTC.

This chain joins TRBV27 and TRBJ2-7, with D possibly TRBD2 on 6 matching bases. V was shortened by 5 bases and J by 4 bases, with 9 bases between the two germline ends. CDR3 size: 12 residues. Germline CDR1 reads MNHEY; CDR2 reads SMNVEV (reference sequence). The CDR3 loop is CASSAGRYEQYF. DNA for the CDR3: TGTGCCAGCAGTGCAGGGAGGTACGAGCAGTACTTC.

CDR3 loop: CAWMGQGRLNEQFF. In nucleotides, the CDR3 is TGTGCCTGGATGGGACAGGGAAGATTGAATGAGCAGTTCTTC. The J gene is TRBJ2-1, the V gene TRBV30, with 9 bases aligning to TRBD1. The CDR3 contains 14 residues. The germline gives CDR1 GTSNPN, CDR2 SVGIG (reference sequence). V dropped 4 bases and J dropped 7; count of bases not matched to a gene: 8.

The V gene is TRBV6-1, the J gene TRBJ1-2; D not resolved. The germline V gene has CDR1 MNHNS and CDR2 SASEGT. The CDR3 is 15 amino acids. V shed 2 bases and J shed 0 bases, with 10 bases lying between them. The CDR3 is CASSENGLANYGYTF. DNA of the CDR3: TGTGCCAGCAGTGAAAACGGACTAGCTAACTATGGCTACACCTTC.

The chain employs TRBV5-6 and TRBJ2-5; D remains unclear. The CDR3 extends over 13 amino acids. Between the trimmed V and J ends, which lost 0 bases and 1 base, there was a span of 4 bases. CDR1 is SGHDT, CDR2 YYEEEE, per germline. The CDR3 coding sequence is TGTGCCAGCAGCTTGGCCAGCCAAGAGACCCAGTACTTC. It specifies CASSLASQETQYF.

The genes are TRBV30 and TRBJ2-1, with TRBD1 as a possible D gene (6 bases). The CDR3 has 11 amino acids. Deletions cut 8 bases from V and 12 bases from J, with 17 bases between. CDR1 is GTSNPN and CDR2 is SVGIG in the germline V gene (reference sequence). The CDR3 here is CALDSGEWQFF. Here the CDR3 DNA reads TGTGCCCTGGACAGCGGAGAATGGCAGTTCTTC.

The CDR3 sequence is CASSEAWGSSYEQYF. The CDR3 coding sequence is TGTGCCAGCAGTGAAGCGTGGGGCAGCTCCTACGAGCAGTACTTC. The rearrangement joins TRBV2 to TRBJ2-7, with D possibly TRBD1 on 5 matching bases. CDR1 SNHLY and CDR2 FYNNEI come from the germline V gene. V was clipped by 0 bases and J by 0 bases, with 9 bases between them. This CDR3 region has 15 residues.

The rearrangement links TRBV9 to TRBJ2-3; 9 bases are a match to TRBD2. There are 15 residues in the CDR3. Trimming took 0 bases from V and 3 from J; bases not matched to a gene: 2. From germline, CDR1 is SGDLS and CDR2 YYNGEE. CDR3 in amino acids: CASSVGSGGTDTQYF. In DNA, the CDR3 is TGTGCCAGCAGCGTAGGGAGCGGGGGGACAGATACGCAGTATTTT.

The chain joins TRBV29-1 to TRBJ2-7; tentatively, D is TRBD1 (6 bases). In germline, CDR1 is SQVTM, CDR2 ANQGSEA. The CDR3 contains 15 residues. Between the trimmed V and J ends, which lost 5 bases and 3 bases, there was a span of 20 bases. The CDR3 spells CSVLCDRNFLYEQYF. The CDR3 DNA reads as TGCAGCGTTCTTTGTGACAGGAACTTCCTCTACGAGCAGTACTTC.

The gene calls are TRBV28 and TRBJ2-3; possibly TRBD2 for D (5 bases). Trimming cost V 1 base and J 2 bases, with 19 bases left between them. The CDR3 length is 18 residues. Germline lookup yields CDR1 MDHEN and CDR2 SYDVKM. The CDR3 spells CASSLLARESGPTDTQYF. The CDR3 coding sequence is TGTGCCAGCAGTTTATTGGCGAGGGAATCAGGCCCCACAGATACGCAGTATTTT.

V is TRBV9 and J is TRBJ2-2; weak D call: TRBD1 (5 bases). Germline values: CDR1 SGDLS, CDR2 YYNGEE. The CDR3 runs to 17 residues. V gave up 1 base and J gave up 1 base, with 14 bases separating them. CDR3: CASSVPQGQGNTGELFF. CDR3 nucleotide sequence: TGTGCCAGCAGCGTACCCCAAGGTCAGGGGAACACCGGGGAGCTGTTTTTT.